One sample yielded the 29 T cell receptor beta chains listed below, sequenced in a study of OX40 agonist ivuxolimab in advanced cancers. Assay used: immunoSEQ multiplex PCR; TCRdb lists only in-frame clones, some missing. The sample has 7,400 or so clones, nearly 90% seen once; the top ten hold approximately 4%. The specimen comprised CD4+ or CD8+ T cells sorted from blood, sampled in a trial of the OX40 agonist ivuxolimab. The receptors stem from an adult with an advanced solid tumor such as melanoma, head and neck, liver or kidney cancer.

V and J are TRBV5-1 and TRBJ2-5; 8 bases match TRBD2. This CDR3 comprises 14 residues. J gave up 1 base and V 4 bases, and 3 bases lay outside the gene matches. Germline lookup yields CDR1 SGHRS and CDR2 YFSETQ. Written as DNA, the CDR3 is TGCGCCAGCAGCCCGACTAGCGCCCAAGAGACCCAGTACTTC. Translation gives CASSPTSAQETQYF.

V usage is TRBV2 and J usage is TRBJ2-7; D possibly matches TRBD1 or TRBD2 (5 bases each). The CDR3 is made up of 14 amino acids. Germline V CDR1 and CDR2: SNHLY, FYNNEI. Trimming stripped 4 bases from V and 3 bases from J, with 13 bases between. The DNA of the CDR3 is TGTGCCAGCAGTGTGGGGGTTGGGGTCTACGAGCAGTACTTC. Its translation: CASSVGVGVYEQYF.

The chain is built from TRBV2 and TRBJ2-7; TRBD1 matches 8 bases. Germline V gene data show CDR1 as SNHLY and CDR2 as FYNNEI. V gave up 4 bases and J gave up 2 bases; unmatched junction bases: 4. The CDR3 has 14 residues. The CDR3 region is CASSGTGIAYEQYV. CDR3 in DNA: TGTGCCAGCAGTGGGACAGGGATAGCCTACGAGCAGTACGTC.

V is TRBV19 and J is TRBJ2-2, with 12 bases aligning to TRBD2. This CDR3 comprises 18 residues. CDR1 is LNHDA, CDR2 SQIVND, per germline (reference sequence). Trimming at V came to 7 bases and at J to 4 bases, leaving 13 bases not matched to a gene. CDR3 nucleotide sequence: TGTGCCAGTAAGGAGACTAGCGGGAGAAGGCTGAGCACCGGGGAGCTGTTTTTT. This sequence encodes CASKETSGRRLSTGELFF.

CDR3 sequence reads: CASRRDSYGYTF. Here the CDR3 DNA reads TGTGCCAGCAGGAGGGACAGCTATGGCTACACCTTC. V gene TRBV4-2 combines with J gene TRBJ1-2, with TRBD1 identical over 7 bases. Germline V lookup: CDR1 LGHNA, CDR2 YNFKEQ. The CDR3 runs to 12 residues. With 6 bases clipped from V and 4 bases from J, the junction kept 2 bases outside the gene matches.

The V and J genes are TRBV5-6 and TRBJ2-1, with D possibly TRBD1 on 7 matching bases. With 4 bases removed from V and 9 bases from J, the gap between germline ends came to 14 bases. Germline CDR1 SGHDT, CDR2 YYEEEE. This CDR3 comprises 13 residues. The CDR3 DNA reads as TGTGCCAGCAGCGGAACAGGGGAGGTTGAGCAGTTCTTC. Translating it yields CASSGTGEVEQFF. The whole variable domain, filled in from reference TRBV5-6 and TRBJ2-1, reads DAGVTQSPTHLIKTRGQQVTLRCSPKSGHDTVSWYQQALGQGPQFIFQYYEEEERQRGNFPDRFSGHQFPNYSSELNVNALLLGDSALYLCASSGTGEVEQFFGPGTRLTVL.

The chain carries TRBV27 and TRBJ2-7; D might be TRBD1 or TRBD2, each matching 6 bases. This CDR3 has 16 residues. Deletions cut 8 bases from V and 3 bases from J, with 23 bases between. In germline, CDR1 is MNHEY, CDR2 SMNVEV (reference sequence). The CDR3 DNA reads TGTGCCAGCTTACCCACCGCAAGAGGAGGGGGCTACGAGCAGTACGTC. Protein sequence: CASLPTARGGGYEQYV.

The rearrangement links TRBV7-8 to TRBJ1-4; D not certain. CDR3 length: 14 residues. Germline CDR1 is SGHVS and CDR2 is FQNEAQ. V gave up 0 bases and J gave up 0 bases, with 2 bases separating them. The CDR3 nucleotides are TGTGCCAGCAGCTTAGCCCCAACTAATGAAAAACTGTTTTTT. This encodes CASSLAPTNEKLFF.

The chain carries TRBV5-6 and TRBJ1-5, with unresolved D. V shed 0 bases and J shed 5 bases, with 6 bases lying between them. The CDR3 loop spans 13 amino acids. The germline CDR1 and CDR2 sequences are SGHDT and YYEEEE. CDR3 residues: CASSLGRDQPQHF. Here the CDR3 DNA reads TGTGCCAGCAGCTTGGGGAGGGATCAGCCCCAGCATTTT.

V is TRBV18 and J is TRBJ2-7; D is uncertain. The V end lost 2 bases, the J end lost 2 bases, and 4 bases lay between the germline ends. Per germline, CDR1 KGHSH and CDR2 LQKENI. This CDR3 is built from 12 residues. CDR3 region: CASSPLTYEQYF. In nucleotides, the CDR3 is TGTGCCAGCTCACCATTGACCTACGAGCAGTACTTC.

The chain is built from TRBV7-6 and TRBJ1-3, with D possibly being TRBD1 (5 bases). Germline CDR1 reads SGHVS; CDR2 reads FNYEAQ. Between the trimmed V and J ends, which lost 5 bases and 0 bases, there was a span of 14 bases. The CDR3 contains 16 residues. As DNA, the CDR3 is TGTGCCAGCAGCCCGTGGGGCTACAGCTCTGGAAACACCATATATTTT. Its protein is CASSPWGYSSGNTIYF.

A word on this clone: A read error may account for a junction end that differs from germline. This chain links TRBV7-9 with TRBJ2-3, with 7 bases that match TRBD2. The CDR3 loop spans 14 amino acids. Per germline, CDR1 SEHNR and CDR2 FQNEAQ (reference sequence). In DNA, the CDR3 is TGTGCCAGCAGCTTAAACGCGGGAGCGGGAAGAAGGGATTTT. This encodes CASSLNAGAGRRDF. Combining the CDR3 with reference TRBV7-9 and TRBJ2-3 gives the whole variable domain DTGVSQNPRHKITKRGQNVTFRCDPISEHNRLYWYRQTLGQGPEFLTYFQNEAQLEKSRLLSDRFSAERPKGSFSTLEIQRTEQGDSAMYLCASSLNAGAGRRDFGPGTRLTVL.

This sequence joins TRBV27 and TRBJ2-3; 7 bases line up with TRBD1. The ends lost 5 bases at V and 1 base at J; junction bases unmatched: 15. Germline-derived CDR1 and CDR2 are MNHEY and SMNVEV (reference sequence). This CDR3 contains 18 residues. The CDR3 DNA reads as TGTGCCAGCAGTCGACTCGCTTCGAGGGGGCTGGGCACAGATACGCAGTATTTT. Protein product: CASSRLASRGLGTDTQYF.

The chain recombines TRBV23-1 with TRBJ2-6; D unclear. TRBV23-1 qualifies as an ORF whose function is uncertain. Trimming pared 4 bases from V and 5 bases from J, leaving 21 bases between. The CDR3 loop spans 18 amino acids. The CDR3 coding sequence is TGCGCCAGCAGTCGGGGTAGTACGCAACAAAGTCGGGCCAACGTCCTGACTTTC. Protein product: CASSRGSTQQSRANVLTF.

This clone came up once. The CDR3 DNA follows: TGTGCCACCAGCAGAGGGCGAGGGGGAGGCCAAGAGACCCAGTACTTC. As protein: CATSRGRGGGQETQYF. The V gene is TRBV15, the J gene TRBJ2-5; D possibly matches TRBD1 or TRBD2 (6 bases each). The germline V gene encodes CDR1 LNHNV and CDR2 YYDKDF (reference sequence). The V end lost 1 base, the J end lost 1 base, and 13 bases lay between the germline ends. This CDR3 has 16 amino acids.

The V and J genes are TRBV9 and TRBJ2-5, with 7 bases lining up with TRBD2. The J call may be incorrect, as the DNA end agrees better with TRBJ2-7. The V gene's germline CDR1 is SGDLS and CDR2 YYNGEE. The CDR3 sequence is 14 residues long. CDR3 region: CASALAPFSYEQYF. CDR3 in DNA: TGTGCCAGCGCACTAGCGCCCTTCTCCTACGAGCAGTACTTC.

The chain links TRBV4-3 to TRBJ2-5; 10 bases are shared with TRBD2. This CDR3 has 17 residues. J lost 4 bases, V lost 1 base, and 9 bases had no gene match. The germline gives CDR1 LGHNA, CDR2 YSLEER. CDR3 sequence reads: CASSQVAQREGPETQYF. CDR3 DNA: TGCGCCAGCAGCCAAGTTGCCCAGCGGGAGGGCCCAGAGACCCAGTACTTC.

The chain is built from TRBV5-6 and TRBJ1-1, with a tentative D call TRBD1 (6 bases). Germline CDR1 is SGHDT and CDR2 is YYEEEE. This CDR3 has 12 residues. Trimming shortened V by 2 bases and J by 6 bases, and 8 bases separated the two germline ends. CDR3 in amino acids: CASSFGTSEAFF. As DNA, the CDR3 is TGTGCCAGCAGCTTTGGGACATCTGAAGCTTTCTTT. The variable domain in full, with the rest retrieved from reference TRBV5-6 and TRBJ1-1, is DAGVTQSPTHLIKTRGQQVTLRCSPKSGHDTVSWYQQALGQGPQFIFQYYEEEERQRGNFPDRFSGHQFPNYSSELNVNALLLGDSALYLCASSFGTSEAFFGQGTRLTVV.

The V gene is TRBV30, the J gene TRBJ2-3, with D perhaps TRBD1 (5 bases). V was pared by 3 bases and J by 3 bases, with 16 bases between. Looked up from germline, CDR1 is GTSNPN and CDR2 is SVGIG (reference sequence). The CDR3 is made up of 15 amino acids. CDR3 nucleotide sequence: TGTGCCTGGAGCAGGGCAGTGGCCTTGACAGATACGCAGTATTTT. Its protein is CAWSRAVALTDTQYF. Full variable domain (missing parts from reference TRBV30 and TRBJ2-3): SQTIHQWPATLVQPVGSPLSLECTVEGTSNPNLYWYRQAAGRGLQLLFYSVGIGQISSEVPQNLSASRPQDRQFILSSKKLLLSDSGFYLCAWSRAVALTDTQYFGPGTRLTVL.

V and J are TRBV2 and TRBJ2-1, with 11 bases fitting TRBD2. V was clipped by 6 bases and J by 4 bases; unmatched bases: 11. The CDR3 is 17 residues long. Germline values: CDR1 SNHLY, CDR2 FYNNEI. CDR3 region: CASRGTSGAHLYNEQFF. The CDR3 DNA reads TGTGCCAGCAGGGGGACTAGCGGTGCCCATCTTTACAATGAGCAGTTCTTC.

The V gene is TRBV5-1, the J gene TRBJ2-7; perhaps TRBD1 as D (5 bases). Germline-derived CDR1 and CDR2 are SGHRS and YFSETQ. V shed 4 bases and J shed 0 bases, with 20 bases lying between them. This CDR3 is 17 amino acids long. Here the CDR3 DNA reads TGCGCCAGCAGCCTAGGTCGGCCAGGGTGGAGCTCCTACGAGCAGTACTTC. Amino acid sequence: CASSLGRPGWSSYEQYF.

V usage is TRBV5-4 and J usage is TRBJ2-3; 12 bases align to TRBD2. V was clipped by 4 bases and J by 6 bases; unmatched bases: 6. The CDR3 contains 15 residues. The germline V gene encodes CDR1 SGHNT and CDR2 YYREEE (reference sequence). CDR3 DNA: TGTGCCAGCAGCCTTCGACTAGCGGGGGATGATACGCAGTATTTT. Encoded protein: CASSLRLAGDDTQYF.

The chain recombines TRBV11-1 with TRBJ1-2; D gene ambiguous. Trimming removed 5 bases at V and 5 bases at J, with 18 bases between. Per germline, CDR1 SGHAT and CDR2 FQDESV (reference sequence). The length of the CDR3 is 15 residues. The CDR3 DNA is TGTGCCAGCAGCCAAAACCGGGCGCCCTTTTATGGCTACACCTTC. Amino acid sequence: CASSQNRAPFYGYTF.

V is TRBV27 and J is TRBJ2-1; D gene uncertain. Trimming pared 2 bases from V and 0 bases from J, leaving 5 bases between. Germline values: CDR1 MNHEY, CDR2 SMNVEV (reference sequence). The CDR3 contains 14 residues. The CDR3: CASSLLSSYNEQFF. For the CDR3, the DNA is TGTGCCAGCAGTTTACTTAGCTCCTACAATGAGCAGTTCTTC.

This rearrangement joins TRBV6-5 to TRBJ2-1; 7 positions agree with TRBD1. Germline CDR1 and CDR2: MNHEY and SVGAGI. Trimming removed 6 bases from V and 7 bases from J; junction bases left unmatched: 9. CDR3 length: 14 amino acids. As DNA, the CDR3 is TGTGCCAGCAGCGACAGGGAATTGGGGAATGAGCAGTTCTTC. It codes for CASSDRELGNEQFF.

The rearrangement uses TRBV5-1 and TRBJ2-5; 9 bases fit TRBD1. The end of the DNA is better explained by TRBJ2-7, so the J call may be wrong. Germline loops: CDR1 SGHRS, CDR2 YFSETQ. This CDR3 has 14 amino acids. CDR3 nucleotides: TGCGCCAGCAGCTGGGGACAGGGAAGCTACGAGCAGTACTTC. Protein sequence: CASSWGQGSYEQYF.

This rearrangement joins TRBV5-1 to TRBJ2-5; the match to TRBD2 covers 7 bases. This CDR3 comprises 14 residues. Germline CDR1 reads SGHRS; CDR2 reads YFSETQ. Trimming at V came to 5 bases and at J to 5 bases, leaving 9 bases not matched to a gene. CDR3 nucleotide sequence: TGCGCCAGCAGTGATCGGGGAGGGATGGAGACCCAGTACTTC. Its protein is CASSDRGGMETQYF.

The V call is TRBV18, the J call TRBJ2-3; 8 positions match TRBD2. V shed 3 bases, J shed 9 bases, and the junction held 11 bases outside the gene matches. Germline assignment: CDR1 KGHSH and CDR2 LQKENI. There are 15 residues in the CDR3. In DNA form, the CDR3 reads TGTGCCAGCTCACCGCTTAACCCGGGAGGGGGGACGCAGTATTTT. Protein sequence: CASSPLNPGGGTQYF.

The chain couples TRBV10-3 to TRBJ2-1, with D maybe TRBD1 (5 bases). The CDR3 is 14 residues long. CDR1 is ENHRY, CDR2 SYGVKD, per germline. V was trimmed by 3 bases and J by 5 bases, leaving 11 bases between them. The CDR3 DNA sequence: TGTGCCATCAGTGATAGGGGCTGGGACAATGAGCAGTTCTTC. Protein: CAISDRGWDNEQFF.